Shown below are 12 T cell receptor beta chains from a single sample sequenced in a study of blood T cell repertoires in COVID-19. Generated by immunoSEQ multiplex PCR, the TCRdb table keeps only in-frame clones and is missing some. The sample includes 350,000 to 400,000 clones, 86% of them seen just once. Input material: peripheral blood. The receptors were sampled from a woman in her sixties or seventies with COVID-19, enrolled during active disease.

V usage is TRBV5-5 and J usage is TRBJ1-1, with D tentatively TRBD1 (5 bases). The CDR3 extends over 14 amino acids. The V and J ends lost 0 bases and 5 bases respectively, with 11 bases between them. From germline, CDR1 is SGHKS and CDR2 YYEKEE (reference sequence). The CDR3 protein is CASSLAGLTTEAFF. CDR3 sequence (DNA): TGTGCCAGCAGCTTGGCAGGGCTTACGACTGAAGCTTTCTTT.

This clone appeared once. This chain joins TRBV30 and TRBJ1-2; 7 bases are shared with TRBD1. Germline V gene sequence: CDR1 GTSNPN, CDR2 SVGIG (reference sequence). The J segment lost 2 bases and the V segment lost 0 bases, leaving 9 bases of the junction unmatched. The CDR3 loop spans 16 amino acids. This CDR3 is CAWSVGGGGLNYGYTF. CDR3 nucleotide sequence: TGTGCCTGGAGTGTTGGAGGGGGCGGGTTGAACTATGGCTACACCTTC.

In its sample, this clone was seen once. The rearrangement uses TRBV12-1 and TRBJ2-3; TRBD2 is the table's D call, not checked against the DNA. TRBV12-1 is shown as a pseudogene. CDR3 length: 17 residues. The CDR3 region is CASSSTPGGPFPDTQYF. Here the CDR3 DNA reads TGTGCCAGCAGCTCCACCCCGGGGGGGCCATTTCCCGATACGCAGTATTTT.

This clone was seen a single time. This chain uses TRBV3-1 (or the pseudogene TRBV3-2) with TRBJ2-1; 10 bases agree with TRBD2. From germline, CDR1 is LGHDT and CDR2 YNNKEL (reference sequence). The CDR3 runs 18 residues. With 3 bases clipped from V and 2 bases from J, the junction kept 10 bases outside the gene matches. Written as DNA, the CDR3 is TGTGCCAGCAGCCATGGGCTAGCGGGGGCCCCTCCCTACAATGAGCAGTTCTTC. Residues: CASSHGLAGAPPYNEQFF.

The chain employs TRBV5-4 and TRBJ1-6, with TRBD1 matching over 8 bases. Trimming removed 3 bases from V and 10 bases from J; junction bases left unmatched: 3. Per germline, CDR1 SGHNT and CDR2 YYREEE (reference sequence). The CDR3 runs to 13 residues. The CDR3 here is CASSSGGESPLHF. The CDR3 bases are TGTGCCAGCAGCTCAGGGGGCGAGTCACCCCTCCACTTT.

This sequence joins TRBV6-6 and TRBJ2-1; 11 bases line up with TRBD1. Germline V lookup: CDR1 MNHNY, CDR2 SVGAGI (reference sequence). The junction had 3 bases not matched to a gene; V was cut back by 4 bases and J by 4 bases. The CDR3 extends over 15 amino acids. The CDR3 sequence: CASSLGTGGYNEQFF. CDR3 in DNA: TGTGCCAGCAGTTTAGGGACAGGGGGATACAATGAGCAGTTCTTC.

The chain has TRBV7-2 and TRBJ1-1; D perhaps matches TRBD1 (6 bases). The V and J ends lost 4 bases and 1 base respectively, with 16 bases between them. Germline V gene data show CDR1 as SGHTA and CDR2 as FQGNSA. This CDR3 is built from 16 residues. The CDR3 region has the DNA TGTGCCAGCAGCTCCTTTCTGGGACACCGGAACACTGAAGCTTTCTTT. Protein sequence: CASSSFLGHRNTEAFF.

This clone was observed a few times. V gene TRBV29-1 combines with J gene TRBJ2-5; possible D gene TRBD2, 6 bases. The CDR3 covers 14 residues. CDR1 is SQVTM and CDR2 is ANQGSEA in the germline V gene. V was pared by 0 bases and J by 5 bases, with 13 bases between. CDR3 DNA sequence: TGCAGCGTTGAAGAATTCGAGGAGGGGGAGACCCAGTACTTC. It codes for CSVEEFEEGETQYF.

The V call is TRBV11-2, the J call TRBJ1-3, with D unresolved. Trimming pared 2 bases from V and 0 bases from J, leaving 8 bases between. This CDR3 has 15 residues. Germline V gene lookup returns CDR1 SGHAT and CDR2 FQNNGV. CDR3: CASSLSPVSGNTIYF. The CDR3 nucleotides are TGTGCCAGCAGCTTAAGCCCCGTCTCTGGAAACACCATATATTTT.

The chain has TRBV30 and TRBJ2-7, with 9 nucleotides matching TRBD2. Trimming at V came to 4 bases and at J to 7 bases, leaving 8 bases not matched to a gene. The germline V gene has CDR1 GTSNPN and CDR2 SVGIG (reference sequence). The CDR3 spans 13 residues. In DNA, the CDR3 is TGTGCCTGGAAAGCGGGGGGTTTGTGGGAGCAGTACTTC. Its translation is CAWKAGGLWEQYF.

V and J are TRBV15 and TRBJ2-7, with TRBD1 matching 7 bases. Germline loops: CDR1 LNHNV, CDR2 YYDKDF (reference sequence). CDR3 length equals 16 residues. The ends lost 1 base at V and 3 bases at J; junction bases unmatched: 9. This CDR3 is CATSRGLRDSIYEQYF. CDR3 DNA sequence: TGTGCCACCAGCAGAGGATTAAGGGACAGCATCTACGAGCAGTACTTC.

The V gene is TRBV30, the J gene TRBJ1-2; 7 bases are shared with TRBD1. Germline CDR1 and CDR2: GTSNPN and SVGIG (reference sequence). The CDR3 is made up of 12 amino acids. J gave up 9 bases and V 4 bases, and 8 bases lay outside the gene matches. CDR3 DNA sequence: TGTGCCTGGACACGAATGGACAGGAGCTACACCTTC. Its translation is CAWTRMDRSYTF.